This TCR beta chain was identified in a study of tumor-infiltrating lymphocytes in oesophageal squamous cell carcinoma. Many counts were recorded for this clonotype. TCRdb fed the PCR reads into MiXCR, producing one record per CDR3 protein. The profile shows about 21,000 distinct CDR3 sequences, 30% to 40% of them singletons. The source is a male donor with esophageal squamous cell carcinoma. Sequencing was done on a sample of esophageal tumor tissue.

The CDR3: CASSAQMNTEAFF. The CDR3 nucleotides read TGCGCCAGCAGTGCCCAGATGAACACTGAAGCTTTCTTT. This rearrangement joins TRBV10-1 to TRBJ1-1, with D unresolved. CDR1 is WNHNN and CDR2 is SYGVQD in the germline V gene (reference sequence). CDR3 length equals 13 residues. V lost 4 bases and J lost 0, with 6 bases in between.